This is a list of T cell receptor beta chains from one sample in a study of T cell responses to AZD1222 COVID-19 vaccine. The protocol was immunoSEQ multiplex PCR, while the TCRdb copy is restricted to in-frame clones and leaves out a portion. The table has roughly 140,000 clones, 92% seen once; the top ten hold 2.5% to 4%. The sequencing here drew on peripheral blood, taken 28 days after the second AZD1222 dose. Every receptor here comes from an adult who received the AZD1222 COVID-19 vaccine. Each CDR3 is given with its conserved first and last residue. Each record gives: clone size, V gene, D gene, J gene, CDR3 DNA, CDR3 protein. The D gene is left open where the match is weak. Clone size is stated in some rows and not others, as once, few, many or a class when expanded.

abundance: NA; v_gene: TRBV10-3; d_gene: TRBD1; j_gene: TRBJ2-7; CDR3nt: TGTGCCATCAGTCCGGGACAGGGTCTCTACGAGCAGTACTTC; CDR3aa: CAISPGQGLYEQYF
abundance: NA; v_gene: TRBV6-5; d_gene: NA; j_gene: TRBJ2-2; CDR3nt: TGTGCCAGCAGGGTACATACGAACACCGGGGAGCTGTTTTTT; CDR3aa: CASRVHTNTGELFF
abundance: NA; v_gene: TRBV11-3; d_gene: NA; j_gene: TRBJ1-1; CDR3nt: TGTGCCAGCAGCCCCCGGACCATGAACACTGAAGCTTTCTTT; CDR3aa: CASSPRTMNTEAFF
abundance: NA; v_gene: TRBV11-2; d_gene: NA; j_gene: TRBJ2-7; CDR3nt: TGTGCCAGCAGCGGCGACAGGAGATTTCCCTACGAGCAGTACTTC; CDR3aa: CASSGDRRFPYEQYF
abundance: NA; v_gene: TRBV5-1; d_gene: NA; j_gene: TRBJ2-1; CDR3nt: TGCGCCAGCAGCTTGGTGGCAGGGAGCTCCTACAATGAGCAGTTCTTC; CDR3aa: CASSLVAGSSYNEQFF
abundance: NA; v_gene: TRBV28; d_gene: NA; j_gene: TRBJ1-2; CDR3nt: TGTGCCACCTTGACGGAGGCGGACTCCTATGGCTACACCTTC; CDR3aa: CATLTEADSYGYTF
abundance: NA; v_gene: TRBV28; d_gene: TRBD2; j_gene: TRBJ2-1; CDR3nt: TGTGCCAGCAGTTTTTCTAGCGGGAGGGGCTCCTACAATGAGCAGTTCTTC; CDR3aa: CASSFSSGRGSYNEQFF
abundance: NA; v_gene: TRBV7-8; d_gene: TRBD1; j_gene: TRBJ1-2; CDR3nt: TGTGCCAGCAGCTTAGACAGGGGTGGCTACACCTTC; CDR3aa: CASSLDRGGYTF
abundance: NA; v_gene: TRBV5-1; d_gene: NA; j_gene: TRBJ1-1; CDR3nt: TGCGCCAGCAAAACCGGGGGGGAAGTTCAGACGTCAGCTTTCTTT; CDR3aa: CASKTGGEVQTSAFF
abundance: NA; v_gene: TRBV7-2; d_gene: NA; j_gene: TRBJ2-5; CDR3nt: TGTGCCAGCAGCTTAATGCAGATACAAGAGACCCAGTACTTC; CDR3aa: CASSLMQIQETQYF
abundance: NA; v_gene: TRBV10-3; d_gene: NA; j_gene: TRBJ2-7; CDR3nt: TGTGCCATCAGAGAGGGGCCTACCGGAACCTACGAGCAGTACTTC; CDR3aa: CAIREGPTGTYEQYF
abundance: once; v_gene: TRBV30; d_gene: NA; j_gene: TRBJ2-3; CDR3nt: TGTGCCTGGAGTAAAGGGGGCACAGATACGCAGTATTTT; CDR3aa: CAWSKGGTDTQYF
abundance: NA; v_gene: TRBV19; d_gene: TRBD2; j_gene: TRBJ2-3; CDR3nt: TGTGCCAGTAGTATTCGAGTAGCGGGAGGGCCCCATACGCAGTATTTT; CDR3aa: CASSIRVAGGPHTQYF
abundance: NA; v_gene: TRBV12-3/TRBV12-4; d_gene: NA; j_gene: TRBJ2-5; CDR3nt: TGTGCCAGCAGTCCCGGGGCTCAAGAGACCCAGTACTTC; CDR3aa: CASSPGAQETQYF